This T cell receptor beta chain was sequenced in a study of T cell responses to AZD1222 COVID-19 vaccine. Study-wide results and limits: A rise in Spike-specific TCR breadth and depth followed two AZD1222 doses.

Profiled with immunoSEQ multiplex PCR; TCRdb holds only in-frame clones, not every one. The profile shows 130,000 or so clones, over 90% of them singletons. Trimming stripped 2 bases from V and 0 bases from J, with 13 bases between. Germline V lookup: CDR1 SGHAT, CDR2 FQNNGV. The CDR3 loop spans 16 amino acids. This clone was seen once. The target antigen is unknown. This sample comprised peripheral blood, obtained on day 0 of AZD1222 vaccination. This TCR derives from an adult in good health. J is TRBJ1-1 and V is TRBV11-2, with D possibly matching TRBD1 (5 bases). This CDR3 is CASSLWQGLMNTEAFF. The CDR3 DNA reads as TGTGCCAGCAGCTTATGGCAGGGCCTCATGAACACTGAAGCTTTCTTT.